This T cell receptor (beta chain) was sequenced during a study of CD8 T cells in ankylosing spondylitis. This clonotype was observed at least ten times. Its antigen is still unknown. Quantitative barcoded 5'-RACE was used to prepare TCR beta libraries. TCRdb reprocessed the 5' RACE reads via MiXCR and lists one record per CDR3 protein. There are about 130,000 distinct CDR3 sequences in the sample; roughly an eighth occur only once, and 2.5% to 3% lies in the top ten. Germline-derived CDR1 and CDR2 are SGHDT and YYEEEE. The CDR3 extends over 15 amino acids. Deletions cut 1 base from V and 0 bases from J, with 8 bases between. Study-wide results and limits: Disease-linked clones reportedly showed significant enrichment in matched ankylosing spondylitis synovial fluid. Seemingly characteristic of ankylosing spondylitis blood was a TCR beta motif consisting of about 8 highly homologous variants.

V gene TRBV5-6 combines with J gene TRBJ2-1; no reliable D call. The TCR comes from a female donor with ankylosing spondylitis or in good health (not recorded which). What was sequenced was blood, either unsorted or a sorted T cell fraction (not recorded which). CDR3 protein: CASSLRANSYNEQFF. As DNA, the CDR3 is TGTGCCAGCAGCTTGCGCGCTAACTCCTACAATGAGCAGTTCTTC.